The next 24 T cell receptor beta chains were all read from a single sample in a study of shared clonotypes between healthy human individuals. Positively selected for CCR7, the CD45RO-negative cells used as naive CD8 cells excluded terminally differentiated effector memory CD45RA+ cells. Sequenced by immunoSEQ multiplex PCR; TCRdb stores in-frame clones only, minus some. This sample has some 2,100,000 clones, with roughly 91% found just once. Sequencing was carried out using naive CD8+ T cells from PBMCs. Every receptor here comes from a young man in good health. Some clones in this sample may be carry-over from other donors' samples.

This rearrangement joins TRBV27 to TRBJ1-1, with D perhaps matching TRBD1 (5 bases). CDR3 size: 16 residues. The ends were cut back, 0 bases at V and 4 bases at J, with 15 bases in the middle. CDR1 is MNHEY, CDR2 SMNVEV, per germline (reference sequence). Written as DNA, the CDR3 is TGTGCCAGCAGTTTATCGGTGGGGGAGTGGATCACTGAAGCTTTCTTT. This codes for CASSLSVGEWITEAFF.

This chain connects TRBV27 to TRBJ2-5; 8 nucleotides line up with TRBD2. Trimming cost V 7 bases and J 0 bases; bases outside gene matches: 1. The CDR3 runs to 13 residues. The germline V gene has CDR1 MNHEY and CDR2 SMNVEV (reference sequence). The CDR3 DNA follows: TGTGCCAGCACGGGAGGGAACCAAGAGACCCAGTACTTC. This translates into CASTGGNQETQYF.

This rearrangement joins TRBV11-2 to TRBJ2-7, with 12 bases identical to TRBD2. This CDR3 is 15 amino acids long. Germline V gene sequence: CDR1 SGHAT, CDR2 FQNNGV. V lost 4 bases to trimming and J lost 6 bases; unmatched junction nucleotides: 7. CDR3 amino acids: CASSSLAGGPPEQYF. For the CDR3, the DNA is TGTGCCAGCAGCTCACTAGCGGGGGGTCCCCCCGAGCAGTACTTC.

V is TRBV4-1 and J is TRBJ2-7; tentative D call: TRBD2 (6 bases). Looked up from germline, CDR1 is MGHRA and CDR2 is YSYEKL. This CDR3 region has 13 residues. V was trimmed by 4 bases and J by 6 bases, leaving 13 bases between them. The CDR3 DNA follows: TGCGCCAGCAGCCCGCGGAGGGGTACCGAGCAGTACTTC. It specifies CASSPRRGTEQYF.

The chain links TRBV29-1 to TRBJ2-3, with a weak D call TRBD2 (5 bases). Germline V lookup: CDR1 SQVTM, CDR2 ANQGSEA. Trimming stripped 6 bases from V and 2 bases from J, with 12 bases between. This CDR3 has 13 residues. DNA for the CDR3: TGCAGCGTGAGGGTCGGTAACACAGATACGCAGTATTTT. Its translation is CSVRVGNTDTQYF.

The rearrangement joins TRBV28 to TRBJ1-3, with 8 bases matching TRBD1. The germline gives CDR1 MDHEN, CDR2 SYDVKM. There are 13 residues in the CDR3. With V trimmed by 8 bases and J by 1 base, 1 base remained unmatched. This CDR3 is CASRDRSGNTIYF. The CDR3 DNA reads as TGTGCCAGCCGGGACAGGTCTGGAAACACCATATATTTT.

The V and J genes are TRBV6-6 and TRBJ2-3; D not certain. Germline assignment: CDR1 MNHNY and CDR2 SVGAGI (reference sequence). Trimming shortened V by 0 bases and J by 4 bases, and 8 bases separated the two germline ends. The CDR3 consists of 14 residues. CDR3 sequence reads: CASSYSALADTQYF. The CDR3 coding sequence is TGTGCCAGCAGTTACTCGGCTTTGGCAGATACGCAGTATTTT.

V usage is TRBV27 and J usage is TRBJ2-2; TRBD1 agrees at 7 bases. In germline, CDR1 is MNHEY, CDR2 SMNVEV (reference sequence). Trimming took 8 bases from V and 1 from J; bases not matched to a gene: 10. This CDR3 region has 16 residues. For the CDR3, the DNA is TGTGCCAGCGGGGGCAGGGGGAATATGAACACCGGGGAGCTGTTTTTT. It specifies CASGGRGNMNTGELFF.

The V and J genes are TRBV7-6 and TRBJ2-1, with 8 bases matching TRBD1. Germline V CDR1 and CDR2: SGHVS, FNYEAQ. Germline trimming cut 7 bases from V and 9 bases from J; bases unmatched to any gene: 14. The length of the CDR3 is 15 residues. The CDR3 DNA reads TGTGCCAGCACCCTAGGCAGGGGGCAAAGAGGTGAGCAGTTCTTC. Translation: CASTLGRGQRGEQFF.

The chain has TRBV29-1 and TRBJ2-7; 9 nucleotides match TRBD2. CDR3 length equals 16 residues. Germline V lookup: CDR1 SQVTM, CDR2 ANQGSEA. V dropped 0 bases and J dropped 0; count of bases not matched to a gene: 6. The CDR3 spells CSVEETGTSNSYEQYF. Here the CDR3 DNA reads TGCAGCGTTGAAGAGACCGGGACTAGCAACTCCTACGAGCAGTACTTC.

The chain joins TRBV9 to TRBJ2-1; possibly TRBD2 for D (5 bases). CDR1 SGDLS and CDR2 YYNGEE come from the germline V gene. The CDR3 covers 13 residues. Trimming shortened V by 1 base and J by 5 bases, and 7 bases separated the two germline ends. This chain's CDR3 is CASSVTGNNEQFF. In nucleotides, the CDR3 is TGTGCCAGCAGCGTAACCGGGAACAATGAGCAGTTCTTC.

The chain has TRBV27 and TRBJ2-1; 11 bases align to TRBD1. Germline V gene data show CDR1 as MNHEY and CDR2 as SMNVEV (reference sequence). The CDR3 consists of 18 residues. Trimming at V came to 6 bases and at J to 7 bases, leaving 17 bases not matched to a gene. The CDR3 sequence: CASSLLGTGTGGGNEQFF. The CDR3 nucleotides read TGTGCCAGCAGCCTATTGGGGACCGGGACAGGGGGAGGAAATGAGCAGTTCTTC.

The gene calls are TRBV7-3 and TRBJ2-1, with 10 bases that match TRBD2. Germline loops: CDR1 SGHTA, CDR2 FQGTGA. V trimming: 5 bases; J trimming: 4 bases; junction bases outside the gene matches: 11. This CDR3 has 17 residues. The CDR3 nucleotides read TGTGCCAGCAGCCTCTTTCCACTAGCGGGACGATACAATGAGCAGTTCTTC. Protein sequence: CASSLFPLAGRYNEQFF.

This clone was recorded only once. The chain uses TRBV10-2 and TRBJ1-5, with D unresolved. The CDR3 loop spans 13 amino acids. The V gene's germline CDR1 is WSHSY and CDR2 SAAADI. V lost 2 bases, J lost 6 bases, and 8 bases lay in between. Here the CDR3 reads CASSEGSGQPQHF. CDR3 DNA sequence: TGCGCCAGCAGTGAGGGCTCGGGTCAGCCCCAGCATTTT.

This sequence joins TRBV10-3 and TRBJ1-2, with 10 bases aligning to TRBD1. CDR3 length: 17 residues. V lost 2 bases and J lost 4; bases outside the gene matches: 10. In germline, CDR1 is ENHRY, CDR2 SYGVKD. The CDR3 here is CAISEPRQGATGYGYTF. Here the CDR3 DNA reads TGTGCCATCAGTGAGCCCAGACAGGGGGCGACGGGCTATGGCTACACCTTC.

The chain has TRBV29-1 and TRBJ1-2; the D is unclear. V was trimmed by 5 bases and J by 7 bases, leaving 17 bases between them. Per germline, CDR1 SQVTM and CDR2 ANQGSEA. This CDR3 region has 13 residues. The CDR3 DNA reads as TGCAGCGTTCCCGCAGTTGAGACCCGTGGCTACACCTTC. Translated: CSVPAVETRGYTF.

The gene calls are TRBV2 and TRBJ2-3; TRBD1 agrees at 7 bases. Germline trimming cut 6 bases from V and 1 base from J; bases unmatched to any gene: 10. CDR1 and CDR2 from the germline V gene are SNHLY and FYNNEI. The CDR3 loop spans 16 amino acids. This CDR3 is CASSKTGFGRTDTQYF. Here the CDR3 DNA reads TGTGCCAGCAGCAAGACAGGGTTTGGGCGCACAGATACGCAGTATTTT. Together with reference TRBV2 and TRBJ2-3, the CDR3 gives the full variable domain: EPEVTQTPSHQVTQMGQEVILRCVPISNHLYFYWYRQILGQKVEFLVSFYNNEISEKSEIFDDQFSVERPDGSNFTLKIRSTKLEDSAMYFCASSKTGFGRTDTQYFGPGTRLTVL.

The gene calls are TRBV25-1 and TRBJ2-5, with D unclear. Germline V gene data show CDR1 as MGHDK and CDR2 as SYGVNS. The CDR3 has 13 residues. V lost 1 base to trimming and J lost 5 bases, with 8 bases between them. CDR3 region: CASSESLRETQYF. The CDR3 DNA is TGTGCCAGCAGTGAATCACTCCGGGAGACCCAGTACTTC.

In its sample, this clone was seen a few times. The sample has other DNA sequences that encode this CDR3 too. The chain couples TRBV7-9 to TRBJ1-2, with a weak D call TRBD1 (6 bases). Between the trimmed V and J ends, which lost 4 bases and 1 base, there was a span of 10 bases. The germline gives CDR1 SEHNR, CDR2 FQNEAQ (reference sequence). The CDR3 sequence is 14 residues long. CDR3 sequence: CASSSGQFNYGYTF. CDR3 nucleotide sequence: TGTGCCAGCAGCTCAGGACAGTTTAACTATGGCTACACCTTC.

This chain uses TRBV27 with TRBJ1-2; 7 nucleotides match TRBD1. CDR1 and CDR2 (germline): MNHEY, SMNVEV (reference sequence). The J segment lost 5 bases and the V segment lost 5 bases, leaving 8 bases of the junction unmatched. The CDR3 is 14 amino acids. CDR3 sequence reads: CASSPAGQIYGYTF. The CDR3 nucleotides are TGTGCCAGCAGTCCCGCGGGACAGATTTATGGCTACACCTTC.

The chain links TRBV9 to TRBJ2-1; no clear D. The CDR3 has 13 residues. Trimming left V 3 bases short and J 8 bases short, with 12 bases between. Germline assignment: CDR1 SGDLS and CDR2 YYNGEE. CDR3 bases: TGTGCCAGCAGCGCGGGTCCTGGGGATGAGCAGTTCTTC. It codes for CASSAGPGDEQFF.

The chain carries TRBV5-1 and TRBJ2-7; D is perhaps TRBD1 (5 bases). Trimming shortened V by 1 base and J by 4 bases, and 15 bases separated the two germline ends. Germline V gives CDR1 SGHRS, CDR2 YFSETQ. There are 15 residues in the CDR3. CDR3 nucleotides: TGCGCCAGCAGCTTGTCCGCCGGACACGGTTACGAGCAGTACTTC. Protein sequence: CASSLSAGHGYEQYF.

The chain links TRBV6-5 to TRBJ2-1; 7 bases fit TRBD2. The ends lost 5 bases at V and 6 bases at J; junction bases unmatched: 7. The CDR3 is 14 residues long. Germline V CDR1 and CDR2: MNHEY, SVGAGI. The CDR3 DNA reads TGTGCCAGCAGTCCCGGGACTACCTTCAATGAGCAGTTCTTC. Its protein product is CASSPGTTFNEQFF.

The CDR3, as DNA: TGTGCCAGCACATTCCGACAGGGGGTTTTAGCGGGAATCTACGAGCAGTACTTC. It translates to CASTFRQGVLAGIYEQYF. The chain is built from TRBV7-8 and TRBJ2-7; D is possibly TRBD1 (9 bases). Germline V gene sequence: CDR1 SGHVS, CDR2 FQNEAQ. V lost 7 bases and J 3 bases, leaving 28 bases between the germline ends. This CDR3 is built from 18 residues.